The 14 T cell receptor beta chains listed next were all sequenced from one sample in a study of cytomegalovirus exposure and HLA in healthy donors (dated by TCRdb to 2015 to 2018). The library was obtained by the immunoSEQ multiplex PCR assay. For the multiplex PCR, a mixture combining 60 forward primers for TCR Vbeta segments and 13 reverse primers for TCR Jbeta segments was used. The table was pulled from immuneACCESS by TCRdb, which kept in-frame rearrangements only. Such tables lose some clones; where checked, under half of the loss comes from unresolved V genes, and the rest has no known cause. In all, the sample holds some 97,000 clones, and roughly 88% of those were seen once. Together, the top ten hold 1.2% of the sample. The source material was PBMCs. The source is a woman aged 18-29 years in good health and CMV-seronegative.

V is TRBV6-4 and J is TRBJ2-3; tentative D call: TRBD2 (6 bases). The germline V gene has CDR1 MRHNA and CDR2 SNTAGT. The CDR3 is 15 amino acids. Trimming pared 3 bases from V and 2 bases from J, leaving 12 bases between. The CDR3 reads CASSEGKDYTDTQYF. The DNA for the CDR3 is TGTGCCAGCAGTGAGGGGAAGGACTACACAGATACGCAGTATTTT.

The chain carries TRBV6-1 and TRBJ1-3; D is unresolved. The CDR3 contains 12 residues. In germline, CDR1 is MNHNS, CDR2 SASEGT. The CDR3 region has the DNA TGTGCGTCCGGGGTCTCTGGAAACACCATATATTTT. Protein: CASGVSGNTIYF.

This clone was picked up a small number of times. This rearrangement joins TRBV6-5 to TRBJ2-6, with a tentative D call TRBD1 (5 bases). V was trimmed by 2 bases and J by 0 bases, leaving 5 bases between them. Germline V gene data show CDR1 as MNHEY and CDR2 as SVGAGI. The CDR3 contains 15 residues. The CDR3 sequence is CASSYQGSGANVLTF. The CDR3 DNA is TGTGCCAGCAGTTACCAGGGCTCTGGGGCCAACGTCCTGACTTTC.

This chain links TRBV19 with TRBJ2-5, with TRBD2 identical over 7 bases. The better agreement between TRBJ2-7 and the DNA end casts doubt on the J call. The germline CDR1 and CDR2 sequences are LNHDA and SQIVND (reference sequence). There are 15 residues in the CDR3. The CDR3 DNA follows: TGTGCCAGTAGTAAGATTGTGGGGGGGACCTACGAGCAGTACTTC. It translates to CASSKIVGGTYEQYF.

The CDR3 DNA sequence: TGTGCCAGCAGCTACCGGGACAGCTACGAGCAGTACTTC. Translation: CASSYRDSYEQYF. V usage is TRBV7-3 and J usage is TRBJ2-7, with TRBD1 matching 7 bases. Trimming at V came to 4 bases and at J to 3 bases, leaving 3 bases not matched to a gene. The germline gives CDR1 SGHTA, CDR2 FQGTGA. The CDR3 covers 13 residues. Based on the CDR3 plus reference TRBV7-3 and TRBJ2-7, the full variable domain is GAGVSQTPSNKVTEKGKYVELRCDPISGHTALYWYRQSLGQGPEFLIYFQGTGAADDSGLPNDRFFAVRPEGSVSTLKIQRTERGDSAVYLCASSYRDSYEQYFGPGTRLTVT.

The chain links TRBV7-6 to TRBJ1-5; D is undetermined. V was cut by 5 bases and J by 13 bases, with 18 bases left in between. Looked up from germline, CDR1 is SGHVS and CDR2 is FNYEAQ. The CDR3 extends over 13 amino acids. The CDR3 loop is CASSPTTMGRQHF. DNA for the CDR3: TGTGCCAGCAGCCCAACGACCATGGGCAGGCAGCATTTT.

This clone came up a few times. V and J are TRBV5-1 and TRBJ1-3; 7 bases are a match to TRBD1. V gave up 0 bases and J gave up 4 bases; unmatched junction bases: 4. Germline loops: CDR1 SGHRS, CDR2 YFSETQ. CDR3 length equals 15 residues. CDR3 nucleotide sequence: TGCGCCAGCAGCTTGGCCGGACAGGTCGGAAACACCATATATTTT. Residues: CASSLAGQVGNTIYF.

The rearrangement links TRBV19 to TRBJ1-3, with a weak D call TRBD1 (6 bases). The CDR3 is 15 residues long. Trimming took off 9 bases at V and 1 base at J, with 16 bases between the two ends. Germline CDR1 and CDR2: LNHDA and SQIVND (reference sequence). The CDR3 loop is CASKQGMRSGNTIYF. CDR3 coding DNA: TGTGCCAGCAAACAGGGAATGCGTTCTGGAAACACCATATATTTT. The full variable domain, completed using reference TRBV19 and TRBJ1-3, is DGGITQSPKYLFRKEGQNVTLSCEQNLNHDAMYWYRQDPGQGLRLIYYSQIVNDFQKGDIAEGYSVSREKKESFPLTVTSAQKNPTAFYLCASKQGMRSGNTIYFGEGSWLTVV.

The chain carries TRBV6-4 and TRBJ2-1, with 11 bases aligning to TRBD2. The trim removed 4 bases at V and 3 bases at J, leaving 2 bases unmatched. The CDR3 has 15 amino acids. Germline lookup yields CDR1 MRHNA and CDR2 SNTAGT. The CDR3 reads CASSVTSGGYNEQFF. In nucleotides, the CDR3 is TGTGCCAGCAGTGTAACTAGCGGGGGCTACAATGAGCAGTTCTTC.

V and J are TRBV7-9 and TRBJ2-7; 8 nucleotides line up with TRBD2. Germline V gene lookup returns CDR1 SEHNR and CDR2 FQNEAQ (reference sequence). V shed 3 bases, J shed 3 bases, and the junction held 7 bases outside the gene matches. CDR3 length equals 15 residues. Here the CDR3 DNA reads TGTGCCAGCAGCTTTAGGACTAGCTCCGACTACGAGCAGTACTTC. Encoded protein: CASSFRTSSDYEQYF.

This clone has a handful of counts. The genes are TRBV4-1 and TRBJ1-1, with 8 bases fitting TRBD1. The V segment lost 2 bases and the J segment 5 bases; nucleotides outside the gene matches: 7. This CDR3 is built from 15 residues. Germline V lookup: CDR1 MGHRA, CDR2 YSYEKL. CDR3 DNA: TGCGCCAGCAGCCAACCGACAGGGGTGAGGACTGAAGCTTTCTTT. This codes for CASSQPTGVRTEAFF.

This clone was counted once. The J gene is TRBJ1-4, the V gene TRBV2, with D perhaps TRBD1 (6 bases). V dropped 4 bases and J dropped 0 bases, with 9 bases sitting between them. This CDR3 has 15 amino acids. The germline V gene has CDR1 SNHLY and CDR2 FYNNEI. The CDR3, as DNA: TGTGCCAGCAGTGTAGCAGGGGCAACTAATGAAAAACTGTTTTTT. As protein: CASSVAGATNEKLFF.

The rearrangement uses TRBV6-5 and TRBJ1-2; 8 positions match TRBD1. V trimming: 3 bases; J trimming: 1 base; junction bases outside the gene matches: 7. The CDR3 is 16 amino acids. Germline loops: CDR1 MNHEY, CDR2 SVGAGI. In nucleotides, the CDR3 is TGTGCCAGCAGTTATGGGAGCAGGGGGCTTAACTATGGCTACACCTTC. As protein: CASSYGSRGLNYGYTF.

This clone was observed a handful of times. This rearrangement joins TRBV28 to TRBJ2-7; the D gene is possibly TRBD1 (6 bases). The V end was cut by 9 bases, the J end by 3 bases, with 6 bases between. Germline V CDR1 and CDR2: MDHEN, SYDVKM. This CDR3 contains 10 residues. CDR3 sequence (DNA): TGTGCCAGAGGGGGCTACGAGCAGTACTTC. Its translation: CARGGYEQYF.